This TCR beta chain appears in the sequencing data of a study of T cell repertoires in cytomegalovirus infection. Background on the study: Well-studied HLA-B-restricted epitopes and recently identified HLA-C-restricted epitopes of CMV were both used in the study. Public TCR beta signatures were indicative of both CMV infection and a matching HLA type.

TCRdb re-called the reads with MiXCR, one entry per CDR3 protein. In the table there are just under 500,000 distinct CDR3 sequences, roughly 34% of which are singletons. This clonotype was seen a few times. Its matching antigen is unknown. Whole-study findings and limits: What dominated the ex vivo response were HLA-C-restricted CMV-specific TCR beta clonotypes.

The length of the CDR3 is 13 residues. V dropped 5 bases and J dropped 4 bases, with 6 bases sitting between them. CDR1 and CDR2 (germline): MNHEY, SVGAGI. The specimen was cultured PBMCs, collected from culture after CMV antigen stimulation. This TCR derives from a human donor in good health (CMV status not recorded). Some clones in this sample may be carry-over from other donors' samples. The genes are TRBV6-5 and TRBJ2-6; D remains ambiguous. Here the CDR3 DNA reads TGTGCCAGCAGTCTAGAGGGGGCCAACGTCCTGACTTTC. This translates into CASSLEGANVLTF.